These 18 T cell receptor beta chains were sequenced from one sample in a study of response to subunit inactivated influenza vaccine. TCRdb passed the RT-PCR reads through MiXCR, listing each CDR3 protein once. Of around 530,000 distinct CDR3 sequences in the sample, about 15% were seen once. The sequencing used CD4+ T cells sorted from PBMCs, collected around 25 months after vaccination. The receptors were gathered from a man aged 45-69 years who received an inactivated influenza vaccine.

This clonotype was seen only a few times. This rearrangement joins TRBV5-1 to TRBJ1-2, with 8 positions matching TRBD1. The J segment lost 8 bases and the V segment lost 0 bases, leaving 12 bases of the junction unmatched. Germline-derived CDR1 and CDR2 are SGHRS and YFSETQ. CDR3 size: 16 residues. The CDR3 bases are TGCGCCAGCAGCTTGGGTTCAGGGGGCGCGTCTGCCGGCTACACCTTC. Amino acid sequence: CASSLGSGGASAGYTF.

CDR3 sequence (DNA): TGTGCCATCAGTGAGTCGAAGCTTCCAGGCGACGAGCAGTACTTC. This gives the protein CAISESKLPGDEQYF. This chain connects TRBV10-3 to TRBJ2-7; no clear D. V was clipped by 0 bases and J by 5 bases, with 14 bases between them. There are 15 residues in the CDR3. Germline-derived CDR1 and CDR2 are ENHRY and SYGVKD.

V is TRBV10-3 and J is TRBJ2-1, with 9 positions matching TRBD2. CDR1 ENHRY and CDR2 SYGVKD come from the germline V gene. The J segment lost 10 bases and the V segment lost 3 bases, leaving 7 bases of the junction unmatched. The CDR3 has 14 residues. CDR3 nucleotides: TGTGCCATCAGTGATGCGGGAGGGCGCGGGGAGCAGTTCTTC. This sequence encodes CAISDAGGRGEQFF.

This chain connects TRBV19 to TRBJ1-2, with TRBD1 matching over 7 bases. V was clipped by 7 bases and J by 1 base; unmatched bases: 9. CDR1 and CDR2 from the germline V gene are LNHDA and SQIVND (reference sequence). This CDR3 comprises 15 residues. CDR3: CASTPEGTDNYGYTF. CDR3 DNA: TGTGCCAGTACCCCGGAGGGGACAGATAACTATGGCTACACCTTC.

This chain's CDR3 is CSATGTGYHEQYF. The CDR3 coding sequence is TGCAGTGCCACCGGGACAGGGTACCACGAGCAGTACTTC. The rearrangement joins TRBV20-1 to TRBJ2-7; 9 positions match TRBD1. This CDR3 spans 13 amino acids. V was clipped by 6 bases and J by 5 bases; unmatched bases: 8. CDR1 and CDR2 from the germline V gene are DFQATT and SNEGSKA (reference sequence).

The rearrangement links TRBV5-4 to TRBJ2-1; TRBD2 is a possible D gene (5 bases). Germline CDR1 and CDR2: SGHNT and YYREEE (reference sequence). The CDR3 extends over 14 amino acids. V dropped 4 bases and J dropped 4 bases, with 12 bases sitting between them. CDR3 in DNA: TGTGCCAGCAGCCGGGATCAGACGTACAATGAGCAGTTCTTC. Residues: CASSRDQTYNEQFF.

This clonotype was observed a handful of times. This chain uses TRBV7-2 with TRBJ2-2; 8 nucleotides agree with TRBD1. J was trimmed by 5 bases and V by 3 bases; bases with no gene match: 5. This CDR3 comprises 15 residues. Germline assignment: CDR1 SGHTA and CDR2 FQGNSA. The CDR3, as DNA: TGTGCCAGCAGCTTTCAGGGGGCGGGGACCGGGGAGCTGTTTTTT. This translates into CASSFQGAGTGELFF.

The chain has TRBV25-1 and TRBJ2-1; no reliable D call. The length of the CDR3 is 14 residues. CDR1 and CDR2 from the germline V gene are MGHDK and SYGVNS. The V gene lost 3 bases and the J gene lost 1 base, with 7 bases spanning the gap. The CDR3 region is CASSDSPSYNEQFF. CDR3 DNA sequence: TGTGCCAGCAGTGACAGCCCTTCCTACAATGAGCAGTTCTTC.

The chain carries TRBV5-1 and TRBJ2-5; D is perhaps TRBD1 (6 bases). Germline lookup yields CDR1 SGHRS and CDR2 YFSETQ. This CDR3 is 15 amino acids long. The V end was cut by 0 bases, the J end by 0 bases, with 9 bases between. The CDR3 sequence: CASSLVSGDQETQYF. The DNA of the CDR3 is TGCGCCAGCAGCTTGGTGTCAGGGGACCAAGAGACCCAGTACTTC.

In its sample, this clonotype was seen many times. The V gene is TRBV6-2 or TRBV6-3, the J gene TRBJ2-7; 13 nucleotides align to TRBD2. The germline V gene has CDR1 MNHEY and CDR2 SVGEGT. There are 18 residues in the CDR3. J lost 0 bases, V lost 10 bases, and 15 bases had no gene match. The CDR3 protein is CATDPGTSGARSSYEQYF. CDR3 bases: TGTGCCACCGACCCCGGGACTAGCGGGGCTAGGAGCTCCTACGAGCAGTACTTC.

There are many counts of this clonotype. The V and J genes are TRBV28 and TRBJ2-4, with D tentatively TRBD1 (6 bases). The V gene lost 3 bases and the J gene lost 1 base, with 13 bases spanning the gap. The germline CDR1 and CDR2 sequences are MDHEN and SYDVKM. The CDR3 loop spans 16 amino acids. In DNA form, the CDR3 reads TGTGCCAGCAGTTTCCCCCAGGGGATGGCCAAAAACATTCAGTACTTC. Translation: CASSFPQGMAKNIQYF.

This chain connects TRBV3-1 to TRBJ2-5, with a weak D call TRBD1 (6 bases). Germline values: CDR1 LGHDT, CDR2 YNNKEL (reference sequence). The V gene lost 4 bases and the J gene lost 7 bases, with 19 bases spanning the gap. The CDR3 consists of 15 residues. The CDR3 spells CASSLTTGSARTQYF. Here the CDR3 DNA reads TGTGCCAGCAGCCTGACGACAGGCTCTGCCCGGACCCAGTACTTC.

A note on this clonotype: A much larger clone differs by one base, so this may be a read error. V usage is TRBV7-2 and J usage is TRBJ2-5; D is undetermined. Germline CDR1 SGHTA, CDR2 FQGNSA. Trimming left V 1 base short and J 2 bases short, with 5 bases between. CDR3 length: 13 amino acids. The CDR3 DNA follows: TGTGCCAGCAGCTTAGTTCAGCAAGAGACCCAGTACTTC. Its protein product is CASSLVQQETQYF.

In this sample, this clonotype turned up many times. The chain employs TRBV5-1 and TRBJ1-2; TRBD1 aligns across 8 bases. The CDR3 length is 14 residues. Germline CDR1 reads SGHRS; CDR2 reads YFSETQ. J was trimmed by 2 bases and V by 3 bases; bases with no gene match: 3. CDR3 in amino acids: CASSWAGGNYGYTF. CDR3 nucleotide sequence: TGCGCCAGCAGCTGGGCAGGGGGCAACTATGGCTACACCTTC.

The table lists this clonotype with many counts. CDR3: CASSPAGLVTYNEQFF. CDR3 in DNA: TGTGCCAGCAGCCCCGCGGGACTAGTAACCTACAATGAGCAGTTCTTC. The gene calls are TRBV5-5 and TRBJ2-1; 8 bases fit TRBD2. There are 16 residues in the CDR3. The germline V gene has CDR1 SGHKS and CDR2 YYEKEE (reference sequence). The junction had 8 bases not matched to a gene; V was cut back by 4 bases and J by 2 bases. The whole variable domain, remainder taken from reference TRBV5-5 and TRBJ2-1, is DAGVTQSPTHLIKTRGQQVTLRCSPISGHKSVSWYQQVLGQGPQFIFQYYEKEERGRGNFPDRFSARQFPNYSSELNVNALLLGDSALYLCASSPAGLVTYNEQFFGPGTRLTVL.

This clonotype has a count of ten or more. CDR3 loop: CASRHSNTEAFF. The CDR3 DNA follows: TGTGCCAGCAGACATTCTAACACTGAAGCTTTCTTT. The chain carries TRBV25-1 and TRBJ1-1; D unresolved. Germline CDR1 MGHDK, CDR2 SYGVNS. The V and J ends lost 6 bases and 2 bases respectively, with 7 bases between them. The CDR3 length is 12 residues.

J is TRBJ2-1 and V is TRBV7-7; 9 bases match TRBD2. The CDR3 is 16 amino acids. Germline CDR1 and CDR2: SSHAT and FNYEAQ (reference sequence). V dropped 0 bases and J dropped 5; count of bases not matched to a gene: 5. In DNA form, the CDR3 reads TGTGCCAGCAGCTTAGCGCGGCGGGAGGGAAACAATGAGCAGTTCTTC. This codes for CASSLARREGNNEQFF.

This chain joins TRBV20-1 and TRBJ2-7; 9 bases align to TRBD2. The V gene's germline CDR1 is DFQATT and CDR2 SNEGSKA (reference sequence). Unmatched junction bases numbered 11, after V lost 8 bases and J lost 9 bases. The CDR3 has 12 amino acids. In DNA, the CDR3 is TGCAGTTGGACTAGCGCGGCCTTGGGGCAGTACTTC. This codes for CSWTSAALGQYF.